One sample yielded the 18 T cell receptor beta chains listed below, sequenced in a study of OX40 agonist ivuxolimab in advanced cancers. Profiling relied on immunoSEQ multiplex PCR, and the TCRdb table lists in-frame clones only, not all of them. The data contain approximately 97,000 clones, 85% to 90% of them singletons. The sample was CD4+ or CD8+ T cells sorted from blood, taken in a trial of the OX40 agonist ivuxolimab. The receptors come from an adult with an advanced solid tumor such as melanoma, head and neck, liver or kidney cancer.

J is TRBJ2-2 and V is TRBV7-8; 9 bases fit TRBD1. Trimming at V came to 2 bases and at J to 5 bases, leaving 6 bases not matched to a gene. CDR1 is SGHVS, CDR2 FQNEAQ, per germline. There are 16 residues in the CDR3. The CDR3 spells CASSLRTGTGTGELFF. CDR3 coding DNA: TGTGCCAGCAGCTTAAGGACAGGGACAGGGACCGGGGAGCTGTTTTTT.

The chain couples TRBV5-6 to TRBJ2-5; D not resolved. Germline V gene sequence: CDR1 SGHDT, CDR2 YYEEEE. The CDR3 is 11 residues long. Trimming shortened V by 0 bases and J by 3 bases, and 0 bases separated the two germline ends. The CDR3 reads CASSLEETQYF. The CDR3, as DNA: TGTGCCAGCAGCTTGGAAGAGACCCAGTACTTC.

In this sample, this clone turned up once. Here the CDR3 reads CASKGNSNQPQHF. The CDR3, as DNA: TGTGCCAGCAAGGGGAATAGCAATCAGCCCCAGCATTTT. V and J are TRBV2 and TRBJ1-5; D might be TRBD1 (5 bases). The germline CDR1 and CDR2 sequences are SNHLY and FYNNEI. This CDR3 is built from 13 residues. The V and J ends lost 7 bases and 0 bases respectively, with 7 bases between them.

CDR3 protein: CASSERRENTEAFF. CDR3 coding DNA: TGTGCCAGCAGTGAAAGACGGGAGAACACTGAAGCTTTCTTT. The V call is TRBV2, the J call TRBJ1-1; D gene unclear. Germline loops: CDR1 SNHLY, CDR2 FYNNEI. Trimming stripped 2 bases from V and 1 base from J, with 8 bases between. This CDR3 has 14 amino acids.

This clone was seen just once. The CDR3 is CAWKIQGDWTEAFF. In DNA, the CDR3 is TGTGCCTGGAAGATACAGGGGGATTGGACTGAAGCTTTCTTT. The V and J genes are TRBV30 and TRBJ1-1, with 8 bases lining up with TRBD1. V was pared by 4 bases and J by 5 bases, with 9 bases of the junction left unmatched. The CDR3 runs 14 residues. Germline assignment: CDR1 GTSNPN and CDR2 SVGIG (reference sequence). The full variable domain, completed using reference TRBV30 and TRBJ1-1, is SQTIHQWPATLVQPVGSPLSLECTVEGTSNPNLYWYRQAAGRGLQLLFYSVGIGQISSEVPQNLSASRPQDRQFILSSKKLLLSDSGFYLCAWKIQGDWTEAFFGQGTRLTVV.

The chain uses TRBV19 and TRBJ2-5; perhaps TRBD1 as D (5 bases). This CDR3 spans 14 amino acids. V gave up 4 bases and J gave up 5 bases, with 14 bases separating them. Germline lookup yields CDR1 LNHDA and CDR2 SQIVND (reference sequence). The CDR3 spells CASSTYRPEETQYF. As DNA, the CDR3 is TGTGCCAGTAGTACATACAGGCCCGAGGAGACCCAGTACTTC.

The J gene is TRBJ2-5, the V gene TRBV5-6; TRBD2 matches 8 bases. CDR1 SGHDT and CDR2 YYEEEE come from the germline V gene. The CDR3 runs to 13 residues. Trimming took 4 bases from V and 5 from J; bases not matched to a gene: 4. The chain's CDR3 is CASSPGTSETQYF. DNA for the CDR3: TGTGCCAGCAGCCCCGGGACTAGTGAGACCCAGTACTTC.

The CDR3: CAWSRGGLAKNIQYF. The CDR3 coding sequence is TGTGCCTGGAGCCGCGGGGGGTTAGCCAAAAACATTCAGTACTTC. The chain joins TRBV30 to TRBJ2-4, with 8 bases matching TRBD2. The CDR3 has 15 residues. The V and J ends lost 3 bases and 0 bases, in that order; junction bases with no gene match: 4. Germline CDR1 reads GTSNPN; CDR2 reads SVGIG (reference sequence).

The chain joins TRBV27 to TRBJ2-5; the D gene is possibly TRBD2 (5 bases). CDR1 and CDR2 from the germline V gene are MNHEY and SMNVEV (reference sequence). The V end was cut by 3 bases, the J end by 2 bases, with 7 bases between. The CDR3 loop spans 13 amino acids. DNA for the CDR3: TGTGCCAGCAGTTTTCGGGGTCAAGAGACCCAGTACTTC. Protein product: CASSFRGQETQYF.

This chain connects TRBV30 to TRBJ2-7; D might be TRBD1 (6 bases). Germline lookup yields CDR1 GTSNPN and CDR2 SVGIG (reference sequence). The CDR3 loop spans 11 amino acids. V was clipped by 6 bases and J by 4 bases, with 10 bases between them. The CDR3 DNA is TGTGCCTGCCGAACAGGGTACGAGCAGTACTTC. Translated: CACRTGYEQYF.

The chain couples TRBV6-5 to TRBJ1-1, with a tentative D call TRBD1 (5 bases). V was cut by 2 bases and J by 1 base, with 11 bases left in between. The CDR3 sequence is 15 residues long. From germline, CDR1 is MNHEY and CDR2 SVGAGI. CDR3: CASSYRRVPNTEAFF. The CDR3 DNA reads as TGTGCCAGCAGTTACCGCAGGGTGCCGAACACTGAAGCTTTCTTT.

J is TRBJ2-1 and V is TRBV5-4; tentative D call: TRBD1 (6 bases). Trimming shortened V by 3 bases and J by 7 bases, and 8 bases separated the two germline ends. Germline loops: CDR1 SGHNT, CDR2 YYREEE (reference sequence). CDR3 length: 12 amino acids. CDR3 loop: CASSSGVNEQFF. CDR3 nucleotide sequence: TGTGCCAGCAGCTCAGGGGTGAATGAGCAGTTCTTC.

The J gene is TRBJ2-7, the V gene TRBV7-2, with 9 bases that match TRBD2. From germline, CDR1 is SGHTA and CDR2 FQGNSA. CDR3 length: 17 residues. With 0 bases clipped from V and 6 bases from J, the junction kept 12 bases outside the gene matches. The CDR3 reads CASSLALVAGDLGEQYF. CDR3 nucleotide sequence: TGTGCCAGCAGCTTAGCGCTCGTAGCGGGAGATCTGGGCGAGCAGTACTTC.

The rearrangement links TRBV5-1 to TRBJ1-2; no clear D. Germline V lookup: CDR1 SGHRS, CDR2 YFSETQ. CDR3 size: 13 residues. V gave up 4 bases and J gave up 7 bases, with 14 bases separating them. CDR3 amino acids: CASSPQAGSGYTF. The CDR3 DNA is TGCGCCAGCAGCCCCCAGGCAGGATCTGGCTACACCTTC.

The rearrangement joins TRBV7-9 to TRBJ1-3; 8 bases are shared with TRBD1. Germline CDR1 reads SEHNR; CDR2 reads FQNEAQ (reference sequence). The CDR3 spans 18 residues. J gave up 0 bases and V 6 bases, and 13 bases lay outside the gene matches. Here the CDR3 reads CASSHGQGILYSGNTIYF. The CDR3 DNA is TGTGCCAGCAGTCACGGACAGGGCATACTTTACTCTGGAAACACCATATATTTT.

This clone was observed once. The CDR3 here is CATRQQGDDGYTF. DNA for the CDR3: TGTGCCACCAGACAACAGGGGGATGATGGCTACACCTTC. V is TRBV15 and J is TRBJ1-2; 8 nucleotides agree with TRBD1. The CDR3 is made up of 13 amino acids. Germline lookup yields CDR1 LNHNV and CDR2 YYDKDF (reference sequence). The trim removed 6 bases at V and 6 bases at J, leaving 6 bases unmatched.

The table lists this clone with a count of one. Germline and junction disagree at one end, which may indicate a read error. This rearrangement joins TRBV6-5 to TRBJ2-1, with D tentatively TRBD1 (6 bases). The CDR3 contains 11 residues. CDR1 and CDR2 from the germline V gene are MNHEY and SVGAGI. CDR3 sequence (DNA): TGCGGATCAGGGGTTCACAATGAGCAGTTCTTC. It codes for CGSGVHNEQFF.

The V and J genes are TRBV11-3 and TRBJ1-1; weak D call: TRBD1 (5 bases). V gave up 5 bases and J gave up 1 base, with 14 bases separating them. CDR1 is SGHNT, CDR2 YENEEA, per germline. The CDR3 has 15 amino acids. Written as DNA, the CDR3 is TGTGCCAGCAGCCCGGGACTGCCTCCGAACACTGAAGCTTTCTTT. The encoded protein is CASSPGLPPNTEAFF.